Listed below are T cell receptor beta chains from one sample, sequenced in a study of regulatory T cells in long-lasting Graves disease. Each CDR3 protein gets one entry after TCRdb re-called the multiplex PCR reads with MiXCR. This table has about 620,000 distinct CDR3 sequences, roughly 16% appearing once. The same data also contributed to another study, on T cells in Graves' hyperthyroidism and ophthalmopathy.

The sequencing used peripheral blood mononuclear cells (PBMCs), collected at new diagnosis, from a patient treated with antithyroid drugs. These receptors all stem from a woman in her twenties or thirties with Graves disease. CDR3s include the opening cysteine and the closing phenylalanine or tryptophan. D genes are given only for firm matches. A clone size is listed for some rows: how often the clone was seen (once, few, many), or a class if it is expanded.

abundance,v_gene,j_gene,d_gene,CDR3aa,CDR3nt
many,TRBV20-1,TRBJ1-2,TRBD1,CSARTGGDYGYTF,TGCAGTGCCAGGACAGGGGGCGACTATGGCTACACCTTC
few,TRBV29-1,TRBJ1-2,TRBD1,CSVGTGGSGYTF,TGCAGCGTGGGGACAGGAGGATCTGGCTACACCTTC
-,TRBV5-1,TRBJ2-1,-,CASSLTSLLVNEQFF,TGCGCCAGCAGCTTGACTAGTTTGCTTGTCAATGAGCAGTTCTTC
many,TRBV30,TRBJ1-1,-,CAWSEGRSEAFF,TGTGCCTGGAGTGAAGGGCGGTCTGAAGCTTTCTTT
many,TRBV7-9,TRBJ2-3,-,CASSLLASSTDTQYF,TGTGCCAGCAGCTTACTAGCTTCTAGCACAGATACGCAGTATTTT
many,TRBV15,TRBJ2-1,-,CATSRVPETTNEQFF,TGTGCCACCAGCAGAGTGCCCGAAACGACCAATGAGCAGTTCTTC
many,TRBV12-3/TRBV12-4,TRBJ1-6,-,CASSFDGPPLHF,TGTGCCAGCAGTTTTGATGGGCCACCCCTCCACTTT
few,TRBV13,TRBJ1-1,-,CASSLPVGRNTEAFF,TGTGCCAGCAGCTTGCCGGTGGGAAGGAACACTGAAGCTTTCTTT
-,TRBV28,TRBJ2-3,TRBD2,CATGTSGDLRRTDTQYF,TGTGCCACCGGGACTAGCGGGGACTTGAGGCGCACAGATACGCAGTATTTT
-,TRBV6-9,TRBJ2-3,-,CASSYSLGSSTDTQYF,TGTGCCAGCAGTTACTCTTTGGGTTCCAGCACAGATACGCAGTATTTT
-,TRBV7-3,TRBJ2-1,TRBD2,CASSLLAGVSFNEQFF,TGTGCCAGCAGCTTACTAGCGGGAGTGAGCTTCAATGAGCAGTTCTTC
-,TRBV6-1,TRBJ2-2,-,CASSPNAGRTGELFF,TGTGCCAGCAGCCCAAACGCCGGACGCACCGGGGAGCTGTTTTTT
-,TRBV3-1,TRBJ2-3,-,CASSRFMGLSTDTQYF,TGTGCCAGCAGCCGCTTCATGGGGTTGAGCACAGATACGCAGTATTTT
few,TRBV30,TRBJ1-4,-,CAWSLQVNEKLFF,TGTGCCTGGAGTTTACAGGTCAATGAAAAACTGTTTTTT
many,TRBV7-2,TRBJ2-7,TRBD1,CASSRQGASAGEQYF,TGTGCCAGCAGCCGCCAGGGGGCTTCAGCGGGCGAGCAGTACTTC
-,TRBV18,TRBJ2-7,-,CASSPDQYEQYF,TGTGCCAGCTCACCAGATCAATACGAGCAGTACTTC
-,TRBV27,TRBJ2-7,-,CASSLGVFRSYEQYF,TGTGCCAGCAGTTTAGGAGTTTTCAGGTCCTACGAGCAGTACTTC
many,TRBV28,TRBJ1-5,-,CASSRDPEKPQHF,TGTGCCAGCAGCCGGGACCCTGAGAAGCCCCAGCATTTT
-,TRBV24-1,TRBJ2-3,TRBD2,CATSDSWLAGFTDTQYF,TGTGCCACCAGTGATTCCTGGCTAGCGGGGTTCACAGATACGCAGTATTTT
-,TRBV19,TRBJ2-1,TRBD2,CASSGGGLPGGDYNEQFF,TGTGCCAGTAGTGGGGGAGGGTTACCGGGGGGGGATTACAATGAGCAGTTCTTC
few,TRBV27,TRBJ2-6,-,CASSLGPLRAGANVLTF,TGTGCCAGCAGTTTGGGGCCCTTGAGGGCTGGGGCCAACGTCCTGACTTTC
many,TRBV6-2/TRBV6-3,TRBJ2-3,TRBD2,CASATSGPTDTQYF,TGTGCCAGCGCGACTAGCGGGCCCACAGATACGCAGTATTTT
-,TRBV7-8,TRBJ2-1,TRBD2,CASSHRRTSGSSYNEQFF,TGTGCCAGCAGCCACAGACGGACTAGCGGGAGCTCCTACAATGAGCAGTTCTTC
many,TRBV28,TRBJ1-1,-,CASSFNVGTTEAFF,TGTGCCAGCAGTTTTAATGTGGGTACCACTGAAGCTTTCTTT
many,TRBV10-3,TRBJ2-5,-,CAISEIESRDSLQETQYF,TGTGCCATCAGTGAGATAGAGAGCCGAGACAGCCTCCAAGAGACCCAGTACTTC
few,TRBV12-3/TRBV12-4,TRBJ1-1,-,CASTAGNTEAFF,TGTGCCAGCACGGCAGGGAACACTGAAGCTTTCTTT
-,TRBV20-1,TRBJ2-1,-,CSARGGRGYNGQFF,TGCAGTGCTAGAGGGGGGCGGGGGTACAATGGGCAGTTCTTC
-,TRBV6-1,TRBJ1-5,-,CASRGQLNQPQHF,TGTGCCAGCAGGGGACAACTAAATCAGCCCCAGCATTTT
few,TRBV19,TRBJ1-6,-,CASNESPGTNSPLHF,TGTGCCAGTAATGAGTCTCCGGGAACCAATTCACCCCTCCACTTT
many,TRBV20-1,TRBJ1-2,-,CSAPPTGSGYTF,TGCAGTGCGCCCCCGACAGGTTCCGGCTACACCTTC
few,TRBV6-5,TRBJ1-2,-,CASSYSNRGFNGYTF,TGTGCCAGCAGTTACTCGAATCGGGGTTTTAATGGCTACACCTTC
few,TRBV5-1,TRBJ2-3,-,CASTDTGGGVDTQYF,TGCGCCAGCACGGACACAGGGGGAGGGGTAGATACGCAGTATTTT
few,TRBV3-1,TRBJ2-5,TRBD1,CASSPGGKRETQYF,TGTGCCAGCAGCCCAGGGGGAAAAAGAGAGACCCAGTACTTC
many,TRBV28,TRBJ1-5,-,CASSVGPKPQHF,TGTGCCAGCAGCGTGGGGCCGAAGCCCCAGCATTTT
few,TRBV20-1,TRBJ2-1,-,CSARGGDFYNEQFF,TGCAGTGCTAGGGGCGGGGATTTCTACAATGAGCAGTTCTTC
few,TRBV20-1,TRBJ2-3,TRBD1,CSAPGTGIGSDTQYF,TGCAGTGCCCCCGGGACAGGGATTGGTTCAGATACGCAGTATTTT
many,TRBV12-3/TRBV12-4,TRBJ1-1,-,CASSLFVGAAFF,TGTGCCAGCAGTTTATTCGTGGGGGCCGCTTTCTTT
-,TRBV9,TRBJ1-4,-,CASSEGPGATNEKLFF,TGTGCCAGCAGCGAAGGCCCGGGGGCAACTAATGAAAAACTGTTTTTT
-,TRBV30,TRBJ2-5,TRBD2,CAWSKGGLAGWETQYF,TGTGCCTGGAGTAAGGGAGGACTAGCGGGATGGGAGACCCAGTACTTC
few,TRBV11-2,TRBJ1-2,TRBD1,CASSLAPAGTGFNYGYTF,TGTGCCAGCAGCTTAGCCCCCGCCGGGACAGGATTTAACTATGGCTACACCTTC
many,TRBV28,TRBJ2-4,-,CASSQGNKNIQYF,TGTGCCAGCAGTCAGGGCAACAAAAACATTCAGTACTTC
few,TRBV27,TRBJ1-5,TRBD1,CASSARTGFQHF,TGTGCCAGCAGTGCCAGGACAGGTTTCCAGCATTTT